This entry lists 17 T cell receptor beta chains sequenced from one sample in a study of T cell responses to AZD1222 COVID-19 vaccine. Measured with immunoSEQ multiplex PCR; TCRdb has only the in-frame clones, and not every one. The sample has approximately 140,000 clones; roughly 92% are singletons. The sequences come from peripheral blood, collected 28 days after the second AZD1222 dose. These receptors all stem from an adult who received the AZD1222 COVID-19 vaccine.

The V gene is TRBV23-1, the J gene TRBJ2-7; 7 bases map to TRBD2. TRBV23-1 is labeled an ORF, and its function is uncertain. The CDR3 runs to 16 residues. V was pared by 2 bases and J by 4 bases, with 11 bases of the junction left unmatched. The CDR3 DNA sequence: TGCGCCAGCAGTCAACTGGAGCTAGCGGACCTTTACGAGCAGTACTTC. Amino acid sequence: CASSQLELADLYEQYF.

This chain joins TRBV16 and TRBJ1-5, with D unresolved. In germline, CDR1 is KGHSY, CDR2 FQNENV. The V end lost 4 bases, the J end lost 5 bases, and 6 bases lay between the germline ends. This CDR3 is 12 amino acids long. The CDR3 here is CASSLPYQPQHF. The CDR3 coding sequence is TGTGCCAGCAGCCTACCCTATCAGCCCCAGCATTTT. Full variable domain (missing parts from reference TRBV16 and TRBJ1-5): GEEVAQTPKHLVRGEGQKAKLYCAPIKGHSYVFWYQQVLKNEFKFLISFQNENVFDETGMPKERFSAKCLPNSPCSLEIQATKLEDSAVYFCASSLPYQPQHFGDGTRLSIL.

This clone showed up just a few times. The rearrangement uses TRBV28 and TRBJ1-2; a weak D match, TRBD1 (5 bases). This CDR3 comprises 12 residues. Looked up from germline, CDR1 is MDHEN and CDR2 is SYDVKM. V was shortened by 6 bases and J by 8 bases, with 13 bases between the two germline ends. The CDR3 is CASRDDSPGYTF. The CDR3 nucleotides read TGTGCCAGCAGGGATGACAGTCCCGGCTACACCTTC.

This chain joins TRBV12-3 or TRBV12-4 and TRBJ1-1; D is unclear. The CDR3 extends over 11 amino acids. The V and J ends lost 7 bases and 0 bases respectively, with 3 bases between them. The CDR3 DNA reads TGTGCCAGCATATTGAACACTGAAGCTTTCTTT. Its protein is CASILNTEAFF.

This clone was seen a single time. This sequence joins TRBV10-3 and TRBJ2-1; the D is unclear. The CDR3 runs to 13 residues. Germline V gives CDR1 ENHRY, CDR2 SYGVKD. V lost 7 bases and J lost 5, with 12 bases in between. The CDR3 DNA sequence: TGTGCCATCAAAATAAGGACCAACAATGAGCAGTTCTTC. This gives the protein CAIKIRTNNEQFF.

The V call is TRBV10-3, the J call TRBJ2-1; 9 nucleotides match TRBD2. V lost 6 bases, J lost 3 bases, and 6 bases stayed unmatched. Germline V gives CDR1 ENHRY, CDR2 SYGVKD. The CDR3 extends over 15 amino acids. The CDR3 nucleotides read TGTGCCATCAGGATGCGGGAGGGGGACTACAATGAGCAGTTCTTC. This translates into CAIRMREGDYNEQFF.

The gene calls are TRBV5-1 and TRBJ1-6; maybe TRBD1 (5 bases). Trimming took 4 bases from V and 5 from J, leaving 13 bases between them. Germline lookup yields CDR1 SGHRS and CDR2 YFSETQ. The CDR3 runs to 15 residues. CDR3: CASSRGTANNSPLHF. For the CDR3, the DNA is TGCGCCAGCAGCCGAGGGACGGCCAATAATTCACCCCTCCACTTT. The complete variable domain, with remaining parts taken from reference TRBV5-1 and TRBJ1-6, reads KAGVTQTPRYLIKTRGQQVTLSCSPISGHRSVSWYQQTPGQGLQFLFEYFSETQRNKGNFPGRFSGRQFSNSRSEMNVSTLELGDSALYLCASSRGTANNSPLHFGNGTRLTVT.

The J gene is TRBJ2-7, the V gene TRBV28, with TRBD2 matching over 7 bases. The junction had 6 bases not matched to a gene; V was cut back by 4 bases and J by 3 bases. This CDR3 spans 14 amino acids. Germline loops: CDR1 MDHEN, CDR2 SYDVKM. The CDR3 DNA follows: TGTGCCAGCAGTTCCCCCGGGACTAACTACGAGCAGTACTTC. Amino acid sequence: CASSSPGTNYEQYF.

J is TRBJ2-7 and V is TRBV15; 15 nucleotides match TRBD2. V was clipped by 2 bases and J by 6 bases; unmatched bases: 14. Germline V gene sequence: CDR1 LNHNV, CDR2 YYDKDF (reference sequence). CDR3 length equals 19 residues. The CDR3 DNA follows: TGTGCCACCAGCAGAACCCCGGGACTAGCGGGAGGTCCCATGGGCGAGCAGTACTTC. It codes for CATSRTPGLAGGPMGEQYF.

V usage is TRBV15 and J usage is TRBJ2-2; 9 positions agree with TRBD2. V gave up 3 bases and J gave up 2 bases; unmatched junction bases: 7. The CDR3 is 17 residues long. In germline, CDR1 is LNHNV, CDR2 YYDKDF (reference sequence). CDR3 amino acids: CATSRVGLANNTGELFF. The CDR3 DNA is TGTGCCACCAGCAGGGTCGGACTAGCGAATAACACCGGGGAGCTGTTTTTT.

This rearrangement joins TRBV12-3 or TRBV12-4 to TRBJ1-3; D is undetermined. The ends were cut back, 5 bases at V and 13 bases at J, with 18 bases in the middle. The CDR3 extends over 13 amino acids. DNA for the CDR3: TGTGCCAGCAGTCCCGGGCCTCTCACCCGGATATATTTT. Translated, it gives CASSPGPLTRIYF.

The chain uses TRBV19 and TRBJ1-2; 8 nucleotides align to TRBD1. V dropped 4 bases and J dropped 5; count of bases not matched to a gene: 6. Germline-derived CDR1 and CDR2 are LNHDA and SQIVND (reference sequence). The CDR3 loop spans 14 amino acids. The CDR3 spells CASSRGQAPYGYTF. CDR3 DNA: TGTGCCAGTAGTAGGGGACAGGCACCGTATGGCTACACCTTC. Full variable domain (remainder filled in from reference TRBV19 and TRBJ1-2): DGGITQSPKYLFRKEGQNVTLSCEQNLNHDAMYWYRQDPGQGLRLIYYSQIVNDFQKGDIAEGYSVSREKKESFPLTVTSAQKNPTAFYLCASSRGQAPYGYTFGSGTRLTVV.

The V gene is TRBV14, the J gene TRBJ1-4, with 7 nucleotides matching TRBD1. Germline CDR1 SGHDN, CDR2 FVKESK. J gave up 7 bases and V 0 bases, and 11 bases lay outside the gene matches. This CDR3 comprises 17 residues. This chain's CDR3 is CASSQEMSGTALEKLFF. The CDR3 nucleotides are TGTGCCAGCAGCCAAGAAATGTCGGGGACAGCACTTGAAAAACTGTTTTTT. Combining the CDR3 with reference TRBV14 and TRBJ1-4 gives the whole variable domain EAGVTQFPSHSVIEKGQTVTLRCDPISGHDNLYWYRRVMGKEIKFLLHFVKESKQDESGMPNNRFLAERTGGTYSTLKVQPAELEDSGVYFCASSQEMSGTALEKLFFGSGTQLSVL.

The chain is built from TRBV11-2 and TRBJ2-1; D remains ambiguous. V was clipped by 1 base and J by 6 bases, with 7 bases between them. Germline-derived CDR1 and CDR2 are SGHAT and FQNNGV. CDR3 size: 13 residues. The CDR3 region is CASSLGVINEQFF. The CDR3 DNA reads TGTGCCAGCAGCTTAGGAGTTATCAATGAGCAGTTCTTC.

The rearrangement joins TRBV30 to TRBJ1-4; TRBD1 agrees at 7 bases. V lost 3 bases to trimming and J lost 7 bases; unmatched junction nucleotides: 8. The CDR3 spans 14 residues. Looked up from germline, CDR1 is GTSNPN and CDR2 is SVGIG (reference sequence). CDR3 bases: TGTGCCTGGAGGCAGAGGGGGCATAGTGAAAAACTGTTTTTT. This sequence encodes CAWRQRGHSEKLFF.

This chain links TRBV19 with TRBJ2-1; D unresolved. Trimming removed 6 bases at V and 3 bases at J, with 12 bases between. CDR3 size: 14 residues. Germline V gives CDR1 LNHDA, CDR2 SQIVND (reference sequence). The CDR3 nucleotides are TGTGCCAGTAGCGGTCGGGCGATCTACAATGAGCAGTTCTTC. This gives the protein CASSGRAIYNEQFF.

The rearrangement uses TRBV7-8 and TRBJ1-2; 8 bases are a match to TRBD1. CDR3 length: 13 residues. Trimming took 4 bases from V and 6 from J; bases not matched to a gene: 4. Per germline, CDR1 SGHVS and CDR2 FQNEAQ. CDR3 amino acids: CASSSGQGNGYTF. DNA of the CDR3: TGTGCCAGCAGCTCCGGACAGGGTAATGGCTACACCTTC.